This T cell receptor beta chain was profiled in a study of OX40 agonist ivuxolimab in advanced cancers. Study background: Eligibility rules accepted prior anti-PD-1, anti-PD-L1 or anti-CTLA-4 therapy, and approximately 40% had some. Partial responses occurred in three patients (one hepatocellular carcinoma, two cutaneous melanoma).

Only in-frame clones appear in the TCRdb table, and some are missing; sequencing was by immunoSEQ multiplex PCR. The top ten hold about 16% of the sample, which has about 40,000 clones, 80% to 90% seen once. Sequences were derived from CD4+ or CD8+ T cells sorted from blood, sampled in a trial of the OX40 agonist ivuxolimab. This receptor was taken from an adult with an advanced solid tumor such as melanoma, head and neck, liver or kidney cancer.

CDR3 amino acids: CASSQYSNQPQHF. CDR3 DNA sequence: TGCGCCAGCAGCCAGTATAGCAATCAGCCCCAGCATTTT. The rearrangement links TRBV5-1 to TRBJ1-5; D remains unclear. The germline V gene has CDR1 SGHRS and CDR2 YFSETQ. This CDR3 has 13 residues. Deletions cut 4 bases from V and 0 bases from J, with 5 bases between.